The 11 T cell receptor beta chains below all came from one sample that was sequenced in a study of vaccination effects on CD4 cells after COVID-19. These TCRs' antigens remain unknown. Sequenced by immunoSEQ multiplex PCR; TCRdb stores in-frame clones only, minus some. In the table there are some 15,000 clones, roughly 70% of which are singletons. After expansion with viral peptide pools in the ViraFEST assay, antigen-specific CD4+ T cells were sequenced. Researchers isolated CD4+ T cells once about eleven days of culture had elapsed. According to PCR results, the person was infected with SARS-CoV-2 between March and December 2020. As their vaccination, participants received two doses of either BNT162b2 or mRNA-1273. The sample was CD4+ T cells from PBMCs cultured with HCoV-NL63 spike peptides, taken after COVID-19 vaccination. All receptors derive from a human donor who had a prior SARS-CoV-2 infection.

This chain connects TRBV10-3 to TRBJ2-2; 13 bases agree with TRBD2. This CDR3 has 17 residues. Germline V gives CDR1 ENHRY, CDR2 SYGVKD. Losses at the gene ends were 5 bases for V and 0 bases for J; bases not matched to a gene: 3. The CDR3 here is CAISPTSGGPNTGELFF. The CDR3 region has the DNA TGTGCCATCAGTCCGACTAGCGGGGGGCCGAACACCGGGGAGCTGTTTTTT.

The chain employs TRBV2 and TRBJ1-4, with D uncertain. Trimming pared 3 bases from V and 5 bases from J, leaving 13 bases between. Germline-derived CDR1 and CDR2 are SNHLY and FYNNEI. The CDR3 is 15 residues long. The chain's CDR3 is CASSDRSGSNEKLFF. The CDR3 region has the DNA TGTGCCAGCAGTGATCGGTCAGGATCGAATGAAAAACTGTTTTTT.

This clone was seen just once. The J gene is TRBJ2-3, the V gene TRBV7-9, with 14 positions matching TRBD2. Germline V CDR1 and CDR2: SEHNR, FQNEAQ (reference sequence). V trimming: 5 bases; J trimming: 6 bases; junction bases outside the gene matches: 7. The length of the CDR3 is 16 residues. CDR3 sequence (DNA): TGTGCCAGCAGCCCGGGGACTAGCGGGAGTAGGGATACGCAGTATTTT. Protein: CASSPGTSGSRDTQYF.

This clone is termed large. The V and J genes are TRBV9 and TRBJ2-1; 7 positions match TRBD2. CDR1 is SGDLS and CDR2 is YYNGEE in the germline V gene. The CDR3 runs 15 residues. V shed 3 bases and J 2 bases; nucleotides not matched to a gene: 5. The CDR3 coding sequence is TGTGCCAGCAGCGGACTAGCAGTCCCCTACAATGAGCAGTTCTTC. Its protein is CASSGLAVPYNEQFF.

The chain employs TRBV7-3 and TRBJ1-2; D unresolved. The CDR3 covers 15 residues. Germline CDR1 is SGHTA and CDR2 is FQGTGA. V lost 1 base, J lost 0 bases, and 9 bases lay in between. In DNA form, the CDR3 reads TGTGCCAGCAGCTTAAACCCTACTACTAACTATGGCTACACCTTC. Amino acids: CASSLNPTTNYGYTF. Full variable domain (missing parts from reference TRBV7-3 and TRBJ1-2): GAGVSQTPSNKVTEKGKYVELRCDPISGHTALYWYRQSLGQGPEFLIYFQGTGAADDSGLPNDRFFAVRPEGSVSTLKIQRTERGDSAVYLCASSLNPTTNYGYTFGSGTRLTVV.

DNA for the CDR3: TGTGCCAGCAGTGAAGCCTCCCCGAACAGAAGGAATGAAAAACTGTTTTTT. Translating it yields CASSEASPNRRNEKLFF. The V gene is TRBV6-1, the J gene TRBJ1-4; D is unresolved. The CDR3 spans 17 residues. CDR1 is MNHNS, CDR2 SASEGT, per germline. The ends were cut back, 0 bases at V and 5 bases at J, with 16 bases in the middle.

This clone was seen only a few times. The chain recombines TRBV5-4 with TRBJ2-5; D is undetermined. Germline loops: CDR1 SGHNT, CDR2 YYREEE (reference sequence). CDR3 size: 14 residues. The germline V and J ends were trimmed by 0 bases and 5 bases, with 11 bases remaining between them. The CDR3 spells CASSLASSGETQYF. The DNA for the CDR3 is TGTGCCAGCAGCTTGGCCAGTTCCGGGGAGACCCAGTACTTC.

V and J are TRBV6-2 or TRBV6-3 and TRBJ2-7; D perhaps matches TRBD1 (6 bases). Trimming took 4 bases from V and 6 from J, leaving 16 bases between them. This CDR3 region has 14 residues. Germline CDR1 MNHEY, CDR2 SVGEGT. This CDR3 reads CASSSGAWFSEQYF. The CDR3 DNA is TGTGCCAGCAGTTCAGGGGCATGGTTCAGCGAGCAGTACTTC.

The chain links TRBV10-3 to TRBJ2-2; 7 bases are shared with TRBD2. The V gene's germline CDR1 is ENHRY and CDR2 SYGVKD. This CDR3 spans 16 amino acids. V dropped 0 bases and J dropped 3; count of bases not matched to a gene: 4. CDR3 bases: TGTGCCATCAGTGAGTCTCCGGGAGGAGACACCGGGGAGCTGTTTTTT. Translation gives CAISESPGGDTGELFF.

This clone appeared a single time. The chain recombines TRBV2 with TRBJ2-2; possible D gene TRBD1, 5 bases. V shed 6 bases and J shed 3 bases, with 8 bases lying between them. The CDR3 length is 13 residues. Germline assignment: CDR1 SNHLY and CDR2 FYNNEI. CDR3: CASRTEYTGELFF. For the CDR3, the DNA is TGTGCCAGCAGGACAGAGTACACCGGGGAGCTGTTTTTT.

This clone appeared a few times. V is TRBV18 and J is TRBJ1-2; D uncertain. The germline gives CDR1 KGHSH, CDR2 LQKENI. This CDR3 is built from 15 residues. The germline V and J ends were trimmed by 3 bases and 3 bases, with 14 bases remaining between them. CDR3 sequence reads: CASSPETAGDYGYTF. DNA of the CDR3: TGTGCCAGCTCACCGGAGACCGCGGGAGACTATGGCTACACCTTC.